What follows is one T cell receptor (beta chain) and its context. The entry originates in a study of blood T cell repertoires in COVID-19. Generated by immunoSEQ multiplex PCR, the TCRdb table keeps only in-frame clones and is missing some. Here the sample spans about 140,000 clones, 65% to 90% being singletons. CDR1 is MNHEY, CDR2 SVGAGI, per germline. The CDR3 runs to 15 residues. Deletions cut 6 bases from V and 0 bases from J, with 14 bases between. The chain links TRBV6-5 to TRBJ2-5; D remains ambiguous. Sequencing used peripheral blood. The clonotype comes from a woman aged 60-75 years with active or convalescent COVID-19. CDR3 coding DNA: TGTGCCAGCAGGCGACTCCCCTTGTACCAAGAGACCCAGTACTTC. Protein sequence: CASRRLPLYQETQYF.